Listed below are T cell receptor beta chains from one sample, sequenced in a study of T-cell memory formation after mild COVID-19. MiXCR, applied by TCRdb to the 5' RACE reads, yields one record per CDR3 protein. The sample carries around 410,000 distinct CDR3 sequences, about a quarter recorded once. The sequenced material came from PBMCs or a T cell subset sorted from them (not recorded which). The receptors stem from an adult woman who had mild COVID-19 (a few samples of this study predate the infection). Cell type and time point are not known. Both conserved end residues are part of each CDR3.

V gene: TRBV24-1
CDR3 length: 12
J gene: TRBJ1-1
CDR3 protein: CATGGIGTEAFF

V gene: TRBV15
CDR3 length: 13
J gene: TRBJ2-3
CDR3 protein: CATSRDSTDTQYF

V gene: TRBV5-1
CDR3 length: 15
J gene: TRBJ2-2
CDR3 protein: CASSLGQGETGELFF

V gene: TRBV7-9
CDR3 length: 13
J gene: TRBJ1-4
CDR3 protein: CASSLAPGRKLFF

V gene: TRBV14
CDR3 length: 15
J gene: TRBJ2-7
CDR3 protein: CASSQAGRMSYEQYF

V gene: TRBV12-3/TRBV12-4
CDR3 length: 13
J gene: TRBJ1-1
CDR3 protein: CASSSTWGTEAFF

V gene: TRBV6-5
CDR3 length: 15
J gene: TRBJ1-1
CDR3 protein: CASSYSNAGTAEAFF

V gene: TRBV7-3
CDR3 length: 13
J gene: TRBJ2-5
CDR3 protein: CASLPAGQETQYF

V gene: TRBV29-1
CDR3 length: 13
J gene: TRBJ2-2
CDR3 protein: CSVESGNTGELFF

V gene: TRBV5-1
CDR3 length: 16
J gene: TRBJ1-3
CDR3 protein: CAWWGAGARSGNTIYF

V gene: TRBV12-3/TRBV12-4
CDR3 length: 13
J gene: TRBJ2-1
CDR3 protein: CASSLDTDNEQFF

V gene: TRBV5-1
CDR3 length: 15
J gene: TRBJ2-3
CDR3 protein: CASSAGTGGADTQYF

V gene: TRBV12-3/TRBV12-4
CDR3 length: 14
J gene: TRBJ1-1
CDR3 protein: CASSFGRRNTEAFF

V gene: TRBV7-9
CDR3 length: 12
J gene: TRBJ2-7
CDR3 protein: CASNGPGGEQYF

V gene: TRBV5-1
CDR3 length: 16
J gene: TRBJ2-5
CDR3 protein: CASSGISGRIQETQYF

V gene: TRBV30
CDR3 length: 13
J gene: TRBJ2-2
CDR3 protein: CAWRDRRTGELFF

V gene: TRBV4-1
CDR3 length: 15
J gene: TRBJ1-6
CDR3 protein: CASTPGSSYNSPLHF

V gene: TRBV25-1
CDR3 length: 14
J gene: TRBJ2-5
CDR3 protein: CASGGTGVGETQYF

V gene: TRBV6-5
CDR3 length: 16
J gene: TRBJ2-1
CDR3 protein: CASSLGAGDAYNEQFF

V gene: TRBV20-1
CDR3 length: 12
J gene: TRBJ2-3
CDR3 protein: CSARGVWDTQYF